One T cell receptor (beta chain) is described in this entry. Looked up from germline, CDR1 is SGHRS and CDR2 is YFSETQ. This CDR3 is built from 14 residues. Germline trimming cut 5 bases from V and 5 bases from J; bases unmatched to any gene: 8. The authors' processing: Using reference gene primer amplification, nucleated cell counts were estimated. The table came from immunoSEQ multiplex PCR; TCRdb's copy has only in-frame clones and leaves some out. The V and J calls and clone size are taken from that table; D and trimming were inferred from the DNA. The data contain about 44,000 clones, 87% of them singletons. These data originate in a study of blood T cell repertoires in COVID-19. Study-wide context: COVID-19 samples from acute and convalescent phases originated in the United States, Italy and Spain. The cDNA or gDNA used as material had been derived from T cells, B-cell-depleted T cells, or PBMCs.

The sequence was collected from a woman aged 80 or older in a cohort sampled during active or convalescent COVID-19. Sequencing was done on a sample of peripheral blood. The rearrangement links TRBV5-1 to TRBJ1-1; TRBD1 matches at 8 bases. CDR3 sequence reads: CASRYDRGRTEAFF. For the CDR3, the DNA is TGCGCCAGCAGATATGACAGGGGACGTACTGAAGCTTTCTTT.